The clone carrying this T cell receptor (beta chain) was seen more than once but under ten times. The data were obtained in a study of cytomegalovirus exposure and HLA in healthy donors. This CDR3 contains 12 residues. The V end lost 2 bases, the J end lost 8 bases, and 8 bases lay between the germline ends. The germline V gene encodes CDR1 MNHEY and CDR2 SVGAGI. Researchers ran the PCR with 60 Vbeta and 13 Jbeta primers. The repertoire was sequenced with immunoSEQ multiplex PCR; TCRdb's copy has only in-frame clones and lacks some. This sample carries some 140,000 clones, 65% to 70% of them seen once, and the ten largest clones take over 1.5%.

The sequence derives from a human donor in good health. The V call is TRBV6-5, the J call TRBJ2-3; D is perhaps TRBD2 (6 bases). The sample consisted of PBMCs. The CDR3 coding sequence is TGTGCCAGCAGTTACCCAGCGGGTACGCAGTATTTT. This gives the protein CASSYPAGTQYF.